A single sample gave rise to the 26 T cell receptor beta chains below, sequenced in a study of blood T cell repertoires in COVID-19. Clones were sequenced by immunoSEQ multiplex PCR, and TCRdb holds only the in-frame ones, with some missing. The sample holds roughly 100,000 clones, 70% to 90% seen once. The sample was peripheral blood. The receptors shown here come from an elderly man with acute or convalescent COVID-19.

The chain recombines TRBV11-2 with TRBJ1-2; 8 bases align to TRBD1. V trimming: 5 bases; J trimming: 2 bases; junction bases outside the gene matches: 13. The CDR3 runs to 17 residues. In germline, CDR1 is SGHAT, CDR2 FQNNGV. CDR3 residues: CASSTRQGKSANYGYTF. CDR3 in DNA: TGTGCCAGCAGCACCCGACAGGGGAAATCCGCCAACTATGGCTACACCTTC.

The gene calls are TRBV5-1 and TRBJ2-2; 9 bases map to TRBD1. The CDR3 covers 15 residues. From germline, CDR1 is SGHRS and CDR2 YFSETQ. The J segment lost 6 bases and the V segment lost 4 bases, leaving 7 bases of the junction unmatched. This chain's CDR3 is CASSPDRGRSGELFF. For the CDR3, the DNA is TGCGCCAGCAGCCCGGACAGGGGAAGGTCCGGGGAGCTGTTTTTT. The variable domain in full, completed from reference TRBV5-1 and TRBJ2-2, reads KAGVTQTPRYLIKTRGQQVTLSCSPISGHRSVSWYQQTPGQGLQFLFEYFSETQRNKGNFPGRFSGRQFSNSRSEMNVSTLELGDSALYLCASSPDRGRSGELFFGEGSRLTVL.

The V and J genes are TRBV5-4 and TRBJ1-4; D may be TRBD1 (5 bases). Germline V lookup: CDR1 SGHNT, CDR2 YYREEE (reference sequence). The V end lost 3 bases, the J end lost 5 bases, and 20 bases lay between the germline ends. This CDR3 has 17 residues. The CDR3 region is CASSSSKRQGPNEKLFF. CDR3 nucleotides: TGTGCCAGCAGCTCAAGTAAAAGGCAGGGTCCAAATGAAAAACTGTTTTTT.

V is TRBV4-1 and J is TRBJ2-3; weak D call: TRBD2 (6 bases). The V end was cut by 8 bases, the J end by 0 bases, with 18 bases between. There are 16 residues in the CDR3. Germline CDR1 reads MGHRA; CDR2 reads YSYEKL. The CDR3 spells CASGRLGDSSTDTQYF. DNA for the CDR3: TGCGCCAGCGGGAGACTAGGGGATTCTAGCACAGATACGCAGTATTTT.

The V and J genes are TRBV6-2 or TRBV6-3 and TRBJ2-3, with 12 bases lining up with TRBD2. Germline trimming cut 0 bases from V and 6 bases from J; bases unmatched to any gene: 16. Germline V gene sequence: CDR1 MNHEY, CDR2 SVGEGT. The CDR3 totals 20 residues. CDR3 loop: CASSYSVSSGRGLGWDTQYF. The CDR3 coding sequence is TGTGCCAGCAGTTACTCGGTTTCTAGCGGGAGGGGCCTAGGATGGGATACGCAGTATTTT.

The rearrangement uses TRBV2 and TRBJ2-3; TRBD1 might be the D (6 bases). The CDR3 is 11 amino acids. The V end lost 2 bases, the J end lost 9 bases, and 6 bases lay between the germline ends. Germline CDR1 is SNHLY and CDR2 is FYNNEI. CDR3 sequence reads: CASSERGTQYF. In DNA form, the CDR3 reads TGTGCCAGCAGTGAAAGGGGGACGCAGTATTTT. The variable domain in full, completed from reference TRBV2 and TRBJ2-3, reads EPEVTQTPSHQVTQMGQEVILRCVPISNHLYFYWYRQILGQKVEFLVSFYNNEISEKSEIFDDQFSVERPDGSNFTLKIRSTKLEDSAMYFCASSERGTQYFGPGTRLTVL.

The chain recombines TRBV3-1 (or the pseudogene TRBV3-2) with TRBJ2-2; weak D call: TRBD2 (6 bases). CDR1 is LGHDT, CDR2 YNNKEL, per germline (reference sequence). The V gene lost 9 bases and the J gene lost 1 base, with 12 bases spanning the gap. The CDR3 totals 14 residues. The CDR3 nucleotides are TGTGCCAGTGGAGGGGCGGGGAACACCGGGGAGCTGTTTTTT. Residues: CASGGAGNTGELFF.

CDR3 residues: CASTPKGLNQPQHF. The CDR3 DNA reads as TGTGCCAGCACACCCAAGGGGCTTAATCAGCCCCAGCATTTT. This rearrangement joins TRBV27 to TRBJ1-5; tentative D call: TRBD1 (5 bases). The germline CDR1 and CDR2 sequences are MNHEY and SMNVEV (reference sequence). The length of the CDR3 is 14 residues. V shed 7 bases and J shed 4 bases, with 14 bases lying between them.

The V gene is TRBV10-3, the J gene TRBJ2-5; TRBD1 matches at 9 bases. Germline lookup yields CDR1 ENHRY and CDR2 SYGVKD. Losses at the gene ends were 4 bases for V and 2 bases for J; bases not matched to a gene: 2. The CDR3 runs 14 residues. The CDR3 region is CAISATGGQETQYF. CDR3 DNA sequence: TGTGCCATCAGTGCGACAGGGGGTCAAGAGACCCAGTACTTC.

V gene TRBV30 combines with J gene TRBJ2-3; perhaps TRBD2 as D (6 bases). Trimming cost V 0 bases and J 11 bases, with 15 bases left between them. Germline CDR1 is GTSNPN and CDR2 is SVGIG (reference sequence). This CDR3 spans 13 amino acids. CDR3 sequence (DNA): TGTGCCTGGAGTGTCGGTGGGAACGGGGGGCAGTATTTT. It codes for CAWSVGGNGGQYF.

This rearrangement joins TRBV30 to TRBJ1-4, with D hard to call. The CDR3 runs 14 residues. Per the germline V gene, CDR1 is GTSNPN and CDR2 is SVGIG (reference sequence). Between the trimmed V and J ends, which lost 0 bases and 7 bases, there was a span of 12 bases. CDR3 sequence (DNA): TGTGCCTGGAGTGTACCGGTGTTATTTGAAAAACTGTTTTTT. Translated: CAWSVPVLFEKLFF.

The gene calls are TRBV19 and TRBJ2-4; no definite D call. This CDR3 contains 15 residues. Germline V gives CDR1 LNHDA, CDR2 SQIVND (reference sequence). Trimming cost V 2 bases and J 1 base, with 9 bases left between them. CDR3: CASSIQDGAKNIQYF. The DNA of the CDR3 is TGTGCCAGTAGTATACAAGACGGGGCCAAAAACATTCAGTACTTC.

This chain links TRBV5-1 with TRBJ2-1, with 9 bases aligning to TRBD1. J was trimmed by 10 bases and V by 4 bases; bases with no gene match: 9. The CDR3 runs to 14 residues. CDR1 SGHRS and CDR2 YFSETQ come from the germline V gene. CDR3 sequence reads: CASSPGTGRREQFF. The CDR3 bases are TGCGCCAGCAGCCCCGGGACAGGGAGACGAGAGCAGTTCTTC.

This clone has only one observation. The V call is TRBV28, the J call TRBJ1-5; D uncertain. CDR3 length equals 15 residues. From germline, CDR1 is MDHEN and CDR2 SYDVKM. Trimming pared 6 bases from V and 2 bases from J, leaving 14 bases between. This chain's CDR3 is CASRLPLSGNQPQHF. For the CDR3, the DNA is TGTGCCAGCAGGTTACCCCTTTCTGGCAATCAGCCCCAGCATTTT.

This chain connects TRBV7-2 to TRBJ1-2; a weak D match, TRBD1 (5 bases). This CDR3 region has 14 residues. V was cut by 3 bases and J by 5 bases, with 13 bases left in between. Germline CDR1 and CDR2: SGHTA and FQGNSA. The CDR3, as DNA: TGTGCCAGCAGCTTGGGTACAGGCCTGTATGGCTACACCTTC. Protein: CASSLGTGLYGYTF.

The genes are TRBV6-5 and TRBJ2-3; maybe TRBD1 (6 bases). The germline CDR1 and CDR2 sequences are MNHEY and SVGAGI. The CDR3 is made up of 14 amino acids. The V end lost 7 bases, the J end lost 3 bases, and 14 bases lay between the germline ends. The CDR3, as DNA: TGTGCCAGCATATCAGGGGTAGGGACAGATACGCAGTATTTT. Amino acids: CASISGVGTDTQYF.

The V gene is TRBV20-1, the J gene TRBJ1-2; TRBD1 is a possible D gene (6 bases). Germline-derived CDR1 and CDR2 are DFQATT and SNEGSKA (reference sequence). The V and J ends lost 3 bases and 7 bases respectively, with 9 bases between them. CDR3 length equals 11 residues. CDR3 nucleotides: TGCAGTGCTAGTCACAGGGCTGGCTACACCTTC. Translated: CSASHRAGYTF.

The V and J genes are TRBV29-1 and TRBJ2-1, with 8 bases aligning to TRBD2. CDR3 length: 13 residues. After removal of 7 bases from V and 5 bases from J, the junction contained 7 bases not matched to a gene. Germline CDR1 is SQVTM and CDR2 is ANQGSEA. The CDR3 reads CSGVTSAHNEQFF. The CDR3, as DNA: TGCAGCGGGGTGACTAGCGCCCACAATGAGCAGTTCTTC.

DNA for the CDR3: TGTGCCAGCAAAGAGGGGGTATTGGACATTCAGTACTTC. Encoded protein: CASKEGVLDIQYF. The J gene is TRBJ2-4, the V gene TRBV19; maybe TRBD1 (6 bases). The V end lost 9 bases, the J end lost 8 bases, and 17 bases lay between the germline ends. Germline V gene lookup returns CDR1 LNHDA and CDR2 SQIVND (reference sequence). The CDR3 loop spans 13 amino acids.

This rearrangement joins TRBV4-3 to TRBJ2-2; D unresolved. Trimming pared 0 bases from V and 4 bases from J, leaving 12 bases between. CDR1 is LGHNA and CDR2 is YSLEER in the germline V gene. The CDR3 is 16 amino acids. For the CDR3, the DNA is TGCGCCAGCAGCCAAGATGGTGGGCAGGTCACCGGGGAGCTGTTTTTT. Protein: CASSQDGGQVTGELFF.

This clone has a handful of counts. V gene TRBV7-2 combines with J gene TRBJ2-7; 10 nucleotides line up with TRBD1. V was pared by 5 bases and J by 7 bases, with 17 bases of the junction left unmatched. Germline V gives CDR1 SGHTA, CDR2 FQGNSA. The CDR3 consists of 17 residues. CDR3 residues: CASSPSVGTGVSSEQYF. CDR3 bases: TGTGCCAGCAGCCCAAGCGTTGGGACAGGGGTCTCTAGTGAGCAGTACTTC.

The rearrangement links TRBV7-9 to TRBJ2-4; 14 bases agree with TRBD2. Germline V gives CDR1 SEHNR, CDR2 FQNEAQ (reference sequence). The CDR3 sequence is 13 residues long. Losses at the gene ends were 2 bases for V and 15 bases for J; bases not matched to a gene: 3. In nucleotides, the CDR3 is TGTGCCAGCAGCTTACAGGGACTAGCGGGGGTGTACTTC. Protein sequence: CASSLQGLAGVYF.

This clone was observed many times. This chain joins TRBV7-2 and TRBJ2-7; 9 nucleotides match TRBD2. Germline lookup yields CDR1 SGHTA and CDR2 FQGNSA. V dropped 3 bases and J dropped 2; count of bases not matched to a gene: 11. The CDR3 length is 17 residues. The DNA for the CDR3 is TGTGCCAGCAGCTTTGGGGTAGCGGGAGTTCCCCCCTACGAGCAGTACTTC. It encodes CASSFGVAGVPPYEQYF.

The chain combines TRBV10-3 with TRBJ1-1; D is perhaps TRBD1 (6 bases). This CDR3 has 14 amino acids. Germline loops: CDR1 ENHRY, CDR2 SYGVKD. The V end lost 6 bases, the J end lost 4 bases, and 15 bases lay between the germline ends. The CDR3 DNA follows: TGTGCCATCAGGAAACAGGGAGAGGGCACTGAAGCTTTCTTT. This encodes CAIRKQGEGTEAFF.

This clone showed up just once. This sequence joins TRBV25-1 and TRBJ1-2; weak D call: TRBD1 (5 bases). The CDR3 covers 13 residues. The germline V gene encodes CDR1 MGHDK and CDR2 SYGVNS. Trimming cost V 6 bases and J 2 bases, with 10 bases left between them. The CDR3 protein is CASSPRQNYGYTF. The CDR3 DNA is TGTGCCAGCAGCCCCCGACAGAACTATGGCTACACCTTC.

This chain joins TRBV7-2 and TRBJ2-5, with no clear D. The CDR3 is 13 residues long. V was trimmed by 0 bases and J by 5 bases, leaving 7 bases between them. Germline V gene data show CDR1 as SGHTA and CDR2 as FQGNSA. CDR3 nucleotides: TGTGCCAGCAGCTTAGCCGGTCCTGAGACCCAGTACTTC. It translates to CASSLAGPETQYF.